This TCR beta chain derives from a study of blood T cell repertoires in COVID-19. The overall study: There were acute and convalescent COVID-19 samples, and they came from the United States, Italy and Spain.

Participants were placed into cohorts based on the clinical history they reported. Recovered Cohort 3 donors showed two negative PCRs, clearance, or symptom resolution. Germline-derived CDR1 and CDR2 are MNHEY and SVGAGI. This CDR3 comprises 15 residues. Trimming removed 5 bases from V and 2 bases from J, with 13 bases in between. Measured with immunoSEQ multiplex PCR; TCRdb has only the in-frame clones, and not every one. The table has about 160,000 clones, around 87% seen once; the top ten hold less than 8%. The sequencing input was PBMCs or T cells enriched from blood (not recorded which). The V call is TRBV6-5, the J call TRBJ1-5; possibly TRBD1 for D (6 bases). The sequence came from a woman in her forties or fifties who had recovered from COVID-19. CDR3 nucleotide sequence: TGTGCCAGCAGTCCAGGGGCCTCCGGCAATCAGCCCCAGCATTTT. Translated: CASSPGASGNQPQHF.